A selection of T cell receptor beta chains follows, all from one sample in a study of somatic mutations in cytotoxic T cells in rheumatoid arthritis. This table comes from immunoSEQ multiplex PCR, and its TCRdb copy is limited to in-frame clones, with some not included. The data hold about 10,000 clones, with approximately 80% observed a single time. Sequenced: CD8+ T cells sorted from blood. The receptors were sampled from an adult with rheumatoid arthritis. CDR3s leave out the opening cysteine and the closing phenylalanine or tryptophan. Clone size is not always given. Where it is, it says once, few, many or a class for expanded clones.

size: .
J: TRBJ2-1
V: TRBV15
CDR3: ATSPEAGGPGNEQF

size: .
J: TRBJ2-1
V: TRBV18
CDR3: ASSPPWNEQF

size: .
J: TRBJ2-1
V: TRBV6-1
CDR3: ASSEAWTGMNEQF

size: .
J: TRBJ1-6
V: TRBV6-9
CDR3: ASSSIKQGRDSPLH

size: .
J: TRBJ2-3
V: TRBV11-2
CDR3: ASSLLINTDTQY

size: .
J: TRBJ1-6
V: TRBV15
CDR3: ATGTGNSPLH

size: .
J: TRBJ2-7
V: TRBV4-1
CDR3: ASSRGPPGQVNYEQY

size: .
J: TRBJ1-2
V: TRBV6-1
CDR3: ASSEDPGQGYGYT

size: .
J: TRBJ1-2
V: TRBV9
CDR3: ASSVSTEGDYGYT

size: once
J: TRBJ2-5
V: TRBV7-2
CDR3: ASSLAGGGLETQY

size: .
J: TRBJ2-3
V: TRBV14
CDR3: ASSPGLAADTQY

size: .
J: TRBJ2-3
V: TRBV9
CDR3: ASSVVGGRITDTQY

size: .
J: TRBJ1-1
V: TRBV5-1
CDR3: ASKTQTDQAF

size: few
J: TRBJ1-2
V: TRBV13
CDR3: ASNDGGRPGYT

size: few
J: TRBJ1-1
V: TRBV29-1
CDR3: SVRGVNTEAF

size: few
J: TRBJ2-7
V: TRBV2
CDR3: ASSDEGLSYEQY

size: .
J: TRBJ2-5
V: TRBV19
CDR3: ASSTEDRQETQY

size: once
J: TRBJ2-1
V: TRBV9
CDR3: ASSVGLNEQF

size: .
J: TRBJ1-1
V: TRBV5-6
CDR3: ASSLVLGMNTEAF

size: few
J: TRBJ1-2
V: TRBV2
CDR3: ATQTPGGYT

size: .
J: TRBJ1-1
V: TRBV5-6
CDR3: ASSPGGRITEAF

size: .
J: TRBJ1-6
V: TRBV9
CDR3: ASSVREGSSYNSPLH

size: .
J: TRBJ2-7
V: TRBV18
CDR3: ASSPGTIYEQY

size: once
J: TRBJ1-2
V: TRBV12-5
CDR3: ASGLVPLDRRGYT

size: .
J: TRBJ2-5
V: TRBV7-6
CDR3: ASSRVPGQEETQY